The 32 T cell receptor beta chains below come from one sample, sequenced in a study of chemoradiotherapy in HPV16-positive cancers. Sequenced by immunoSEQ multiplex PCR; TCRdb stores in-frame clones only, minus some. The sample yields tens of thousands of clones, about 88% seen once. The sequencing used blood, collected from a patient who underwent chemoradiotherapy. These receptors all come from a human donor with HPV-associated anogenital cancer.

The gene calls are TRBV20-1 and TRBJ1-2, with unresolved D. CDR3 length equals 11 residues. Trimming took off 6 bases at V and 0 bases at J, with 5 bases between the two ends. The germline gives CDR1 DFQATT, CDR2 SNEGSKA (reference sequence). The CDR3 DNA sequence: TGCAGTGCCACAACTAACTATGGCTACACCTTC. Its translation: CSATTNYGYTF.

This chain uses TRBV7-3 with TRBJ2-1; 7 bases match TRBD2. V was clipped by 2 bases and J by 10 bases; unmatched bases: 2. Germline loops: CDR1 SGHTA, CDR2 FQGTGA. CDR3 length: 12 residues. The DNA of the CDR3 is TGTGCCAGCAGCTTATGGGGGGGGGAGCAGTTCTTC. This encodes CASSLWGGEQFF. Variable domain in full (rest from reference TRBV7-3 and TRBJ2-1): GAGVSQTPSNKVTEKGKYVELRCDPISGHTALYWYRQSLGQGPEFLIYFQGTGAADDSGLPNDRFFAVRPEGSVSTLKIQRTERGDSAVYLCASSLWGGEQFFGPGTRLTVL.

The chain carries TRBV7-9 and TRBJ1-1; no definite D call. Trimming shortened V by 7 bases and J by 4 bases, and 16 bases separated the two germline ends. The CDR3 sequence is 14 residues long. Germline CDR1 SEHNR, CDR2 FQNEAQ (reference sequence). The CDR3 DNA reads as TGTGCCAGCATCCCAACCCAGGTGGGCACTGAAGCTTTCTTT. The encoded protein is CASIPTQVGTEAFF. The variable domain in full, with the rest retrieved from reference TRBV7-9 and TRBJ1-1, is DTGVSQNPRHKITKRGQNVTFRCDPISEHNRLYWYRQTLGQGPEFLTYFQNEAQLEKSRLLSDRFSAERPKGSFSTLEIQRTEQGDSAMYLCASIPTQVGTEAFFGQGTRLTVV.

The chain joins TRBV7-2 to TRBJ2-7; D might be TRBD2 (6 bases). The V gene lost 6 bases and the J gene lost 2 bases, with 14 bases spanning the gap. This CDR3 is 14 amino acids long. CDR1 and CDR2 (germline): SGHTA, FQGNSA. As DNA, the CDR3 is TGTGCCAGCAGGACGGGACTCAACACCTACGAGCAGTACTTC. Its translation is CASRTGLNTYEQYF.

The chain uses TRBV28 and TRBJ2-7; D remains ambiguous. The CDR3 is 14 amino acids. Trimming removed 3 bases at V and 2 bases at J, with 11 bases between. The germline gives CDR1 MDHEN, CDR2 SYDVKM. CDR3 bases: TGTGCCAGCAGTTTGTACACGTTAACCTACGAGCAGTACTTC. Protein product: CASSLYTLTYEQYF.

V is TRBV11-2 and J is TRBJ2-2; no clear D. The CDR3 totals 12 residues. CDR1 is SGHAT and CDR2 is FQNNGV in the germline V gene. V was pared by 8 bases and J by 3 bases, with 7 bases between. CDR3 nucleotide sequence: TGTGCCAGCGGTGGCGACACCGGGGAGCTGTTTTTT. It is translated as CASGGDTGELFF.

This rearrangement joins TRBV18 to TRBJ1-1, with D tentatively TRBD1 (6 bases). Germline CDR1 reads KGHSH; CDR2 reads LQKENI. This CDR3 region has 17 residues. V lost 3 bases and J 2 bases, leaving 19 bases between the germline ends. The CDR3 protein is CASSPPQGWGTNTEAFF. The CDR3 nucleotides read TGTGCCAGCTCACCCCCGCAGGGGTGGGGAACAAACACTGAAGCTTTCTTT.

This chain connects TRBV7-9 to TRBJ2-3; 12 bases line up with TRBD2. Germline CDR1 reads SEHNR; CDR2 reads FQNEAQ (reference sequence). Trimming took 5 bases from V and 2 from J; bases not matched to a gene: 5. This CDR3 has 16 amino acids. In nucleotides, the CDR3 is TGTGCCAGCAGCCGTACTAGCGGGGGGTCCACAGATACGCAGTATTTT. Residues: CASSRTSGGSTDTQYF.

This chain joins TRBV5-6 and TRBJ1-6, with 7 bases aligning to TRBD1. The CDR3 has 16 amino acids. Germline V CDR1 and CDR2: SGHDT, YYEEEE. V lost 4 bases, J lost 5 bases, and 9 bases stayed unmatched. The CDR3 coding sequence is TGTGCCAGCAGCCCGTTTTGGACAGGTGATAATTCACCCCTCCACTTT. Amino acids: CASSPFWTGDNSPLHF. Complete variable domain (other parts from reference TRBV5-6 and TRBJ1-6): DAGVTQSPTHLIKTRGQQVTLRCSPKSGHDTVSWYQQALGQGPQFIFQYYEEEERQRGNFPDRFSGHQFPNYSSELNVNALLLGDSALYLCASSPFWTGDNSPLHFGNGTRLTVT.

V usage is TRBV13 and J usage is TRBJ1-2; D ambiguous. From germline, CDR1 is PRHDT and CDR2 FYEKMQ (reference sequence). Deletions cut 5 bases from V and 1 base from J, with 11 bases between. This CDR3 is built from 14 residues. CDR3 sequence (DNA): TGTGCCAGCAGCCTTACCGGGGTTAACTATGGCTACACCTTC. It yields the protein CASSLTGVNYGYTF.

CDR3 loop: CASSTQGMNTEAFF. The DNA of the CDR3 is TGTGCCAGCAGTACACAGGGGATGAACACTGAAGCTTTCTTT. The chain recombines TRBV6-5 with TRBJ1-1, with 7 bases fitting TRBD1. CDR1 is MNHEY, CDR2 SVGAGI, per germline. After removal of 5 bases from V and 0 bases from J, the junction contained 3 bases not matched to a gene. This CDR3 has 14 amino acids.

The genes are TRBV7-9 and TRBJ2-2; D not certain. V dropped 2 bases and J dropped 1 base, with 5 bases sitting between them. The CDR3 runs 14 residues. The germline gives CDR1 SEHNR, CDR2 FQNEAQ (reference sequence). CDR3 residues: CASSLSRNTGELFF. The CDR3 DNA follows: TGTGCCAGCAGCTTATCCCGGAACACCGGGGAGCTGTTTTTT.

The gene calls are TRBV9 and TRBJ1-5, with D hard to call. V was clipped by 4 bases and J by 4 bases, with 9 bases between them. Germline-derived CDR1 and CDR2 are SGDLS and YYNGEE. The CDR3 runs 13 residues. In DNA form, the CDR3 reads TGTGCCAGCAGCCCCTCATATAATCAGCCCCAGCATTTT. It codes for CASSPSYNQPQHF.

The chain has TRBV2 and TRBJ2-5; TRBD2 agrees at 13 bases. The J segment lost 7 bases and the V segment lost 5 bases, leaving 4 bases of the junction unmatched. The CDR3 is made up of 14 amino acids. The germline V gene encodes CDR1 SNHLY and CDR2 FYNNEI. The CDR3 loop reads CASSTTSGGATQYF. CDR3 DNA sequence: TGTGCCAGCAGTACCACTAGCGGGGGGGCGACCCAGTACTTC.

The CDR3 is CASSQGRGEKLFF. In nucleotides, the CDR3 is TGTGCCAGCAGCCAGGGACGAGGTGAAAAACTGTTTTTT. The chain uses TRBV7-9 and TRBJ1-4, with a tentative D call TRBD1 (5 bases). This CDR3 comprises 13 residues. The ends were cut back, 5 bases at V and 7 bases at J, with 11 bases in the middle. Germline V CDR1 and CDR2: SEHNR, FQNEAQ (reference sequence).

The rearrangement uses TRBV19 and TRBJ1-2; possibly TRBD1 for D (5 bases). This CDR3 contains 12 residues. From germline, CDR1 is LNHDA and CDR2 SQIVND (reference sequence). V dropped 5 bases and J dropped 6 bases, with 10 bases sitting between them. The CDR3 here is CASSGGPDGYTF. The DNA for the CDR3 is TGTGCCAGTAGTGGGGGTCCTGATGGCTACACCTTC.

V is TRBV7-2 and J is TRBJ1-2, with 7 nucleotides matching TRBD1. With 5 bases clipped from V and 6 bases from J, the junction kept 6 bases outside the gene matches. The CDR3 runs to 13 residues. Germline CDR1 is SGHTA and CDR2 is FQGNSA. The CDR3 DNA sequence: TGTGCCAGCAGCCGACCGACAGGGAATGGCTACACCTTC. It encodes CASSRPTGNGYTF.

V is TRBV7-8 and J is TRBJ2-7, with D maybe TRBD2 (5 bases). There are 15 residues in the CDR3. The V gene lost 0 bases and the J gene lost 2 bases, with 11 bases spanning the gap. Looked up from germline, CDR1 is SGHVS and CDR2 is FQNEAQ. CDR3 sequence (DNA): TGTGCCAGCAGCTTAGCGGAGGCAGCGACCTACGAGCAGTACTTC. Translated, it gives CASSLAEAATYEQYF.

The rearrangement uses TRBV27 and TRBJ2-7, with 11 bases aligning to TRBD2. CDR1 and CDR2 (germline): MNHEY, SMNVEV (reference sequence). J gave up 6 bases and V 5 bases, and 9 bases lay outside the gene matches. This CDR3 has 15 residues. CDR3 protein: CASSPFSGGASEQYF. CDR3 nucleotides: TGTGCCAGCAGTCCCTTTAGCGGGGGGGCGTCCGAGCAGTACTTC.

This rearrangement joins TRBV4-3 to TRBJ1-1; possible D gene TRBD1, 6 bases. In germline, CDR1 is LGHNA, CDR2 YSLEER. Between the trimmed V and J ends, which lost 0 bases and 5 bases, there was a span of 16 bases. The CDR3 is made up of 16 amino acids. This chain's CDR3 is CASSQEVAGGRTEAFF. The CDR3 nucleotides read TGCGCCAGCAGCCAAGAGGTCGCGGGGGGCCGGACTGAAGCTTTCTTT.

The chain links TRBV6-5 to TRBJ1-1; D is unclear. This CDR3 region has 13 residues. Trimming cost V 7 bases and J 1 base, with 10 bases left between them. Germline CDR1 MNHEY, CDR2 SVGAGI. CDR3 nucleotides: TGTGCCAGCATCCAGGACGGGAACACTGAAGCTTTCTTT. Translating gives CASIQDGNTEAFF.

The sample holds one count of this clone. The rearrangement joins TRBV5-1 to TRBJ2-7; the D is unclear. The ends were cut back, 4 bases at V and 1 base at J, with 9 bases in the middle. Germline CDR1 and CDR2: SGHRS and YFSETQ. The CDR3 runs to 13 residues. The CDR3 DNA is TGCGCCAGCAGCCCGAGAGATTCCTACGAGCAGTACTTC. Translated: CASSPRDSYEQYF.

The CDR3 sequence: CASRRQGENTGELFF. Written as DNA, the CDR3 is TGTGCCAGCAGACGACAGGGCGAGAACACCGGGGAGCTGTTTTTT. This chain joins TRBV2 and TRBJ2-2; TRBD1 aligns across 7 bases. V dropped 6 bases and J dropped 1; count of bases not matched to a gene: 5. CDR1 is SNHLY and CDR2 is FYNNEI in the germline V gene. This CDR3 contains 15 residues.

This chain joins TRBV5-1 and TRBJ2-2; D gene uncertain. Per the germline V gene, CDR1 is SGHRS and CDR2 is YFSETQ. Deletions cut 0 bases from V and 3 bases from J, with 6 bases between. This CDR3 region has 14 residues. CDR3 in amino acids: CASSLAVDTGELFF. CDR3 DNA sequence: TGCGCCAGCAGCTTGGCTGTGGACACCGGGGAGCTGTTTTTT. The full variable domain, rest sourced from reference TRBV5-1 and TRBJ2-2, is KAGVTQTPRYLIKTRGQQVTLSCSPISGHRSVSWYQQTPGQGLQFLFEYFSETQRNKGNFPGRFSGRQFSNSRSEMNVSTLELGDSALYLCASSLAVDTGELFFGEGSRLTVL.

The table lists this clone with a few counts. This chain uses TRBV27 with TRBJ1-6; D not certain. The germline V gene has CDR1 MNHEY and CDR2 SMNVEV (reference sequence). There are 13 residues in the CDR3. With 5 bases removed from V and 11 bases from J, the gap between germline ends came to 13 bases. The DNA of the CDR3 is TGTGCCAGCAGTCCAGTCGGGGTACCACCCCTCCACTTT. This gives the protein CASSPVGVPPLHF.

CDR3 loop: CASSVDAGTNTEAFF. The CDR3 bases are TGTGCCAGCAGCGTAGACGCAGGGACGAACACTGAAGCTTTCTTT. This chain connects TRBV9 to TRBJ1-1; tentatively, D is TRBD1 (5 bases). Trimming took 0 bases from V and 1 from J, leaving 10 bases between them. Germline V gene data show CDR1 as SGDLS and CDR2 as YYNGEE. This CDR3 region has 15 residues.

The CDR3 DNA reads as TGTGCCAGCAGCTTCCAGGGGAGTTCTGGAAACACCATATATTTT. Translating it yields CASSFQGSSGNTIYF. The chain recombines TRBV5-4 with TRBJ1-3; D is perhaps TRBD1 (6 bases). The V and J ends lost 2 bases and 1 base respectively, with 10 bases between them. The germline gives CDR1 SGHNT, CDR2 YYREEE (reference sequence). This CDR3 region has 15 residues.

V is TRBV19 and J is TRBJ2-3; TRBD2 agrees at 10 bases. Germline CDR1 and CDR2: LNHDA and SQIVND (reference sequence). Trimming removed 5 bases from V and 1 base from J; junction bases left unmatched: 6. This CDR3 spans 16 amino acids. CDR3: CASSSRTSGRTDTQYF. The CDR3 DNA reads TGTGCCAGTAGTTCCAGGACTAGCGGACGCACAGATACGCAGTATTTT.

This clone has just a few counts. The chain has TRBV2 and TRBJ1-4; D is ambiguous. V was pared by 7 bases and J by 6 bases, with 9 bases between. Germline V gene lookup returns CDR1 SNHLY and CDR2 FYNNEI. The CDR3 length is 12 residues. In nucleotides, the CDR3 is TGTGCCAGCAAAACGGACGATGAAAAACTGTTTTTT. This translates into CASKTDDEKLFF.

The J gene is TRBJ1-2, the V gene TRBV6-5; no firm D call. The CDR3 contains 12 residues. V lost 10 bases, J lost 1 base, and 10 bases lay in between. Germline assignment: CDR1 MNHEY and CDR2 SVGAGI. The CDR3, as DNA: TGTGCCACCTCTCCGGGTAACTATGGCTACACCTTC. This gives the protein CATSPGNYGYTF.

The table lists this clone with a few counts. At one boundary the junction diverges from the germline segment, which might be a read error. The CDR3 reads CASRRRIDF. CDR3 in DNA: TGCGCCAGCAGACGACGGATAGATTTT. The genes are TRBV10-2 and TRBJ1-3; D is unclear. The germline gives CDR1 WSHSY, CDR2 SAAADI. The CDR3 spans 9 residues.

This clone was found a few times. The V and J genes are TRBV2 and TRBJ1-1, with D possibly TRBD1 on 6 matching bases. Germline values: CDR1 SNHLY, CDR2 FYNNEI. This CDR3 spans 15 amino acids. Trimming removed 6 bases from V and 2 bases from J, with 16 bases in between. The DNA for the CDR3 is TGTGCCAGCAGACCAATGGGGACACTTAACACTGAAGCTTTCTTT. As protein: CASRPMGTLNTEAFF.